The 21 T cell receptor beta chains presented below share a single source sample, sequenced in a study of blood T cell repertoires in COVID-19. Clones were read by immunoSEQ multiplex PCR, and TCRdb kept only the in-frame ones, dropping some. The data hold about 290,000 clones, with just under 90% observed a single time. Sequenced input: peripheral blood. The receptors were gathered from a woman aged 30 to 39 with COVID-19, enrolled during active disease.

The chain employs TRBV11-2 and TRBJ2-4; the match to TRBD2 covers 10 bases. Looked up from germline, CDR1 is SGHAT and CDR2 is FQNNGV. V trimming: 1 base; J trimming: 4 bases; junction bases outside the gene matches: 10. The CDR3 extends over 18 amino acids. The CDR3 DNA sequence: TGTGCCAGCAGCTTAGCGGTCGGTAGCGGGGGGCCTAAAAACATTCAGTACTTC. It codes for CASSLAVGSGGPKNIQYF.

The chain links TRBV5-4 to TRBJ1-1; possibly TRBD1 for D (5 bases). The V end lost 5 bases, the J end lost 6 bases, and 23 bases lay between the germline ends. Per the germline V gene, CDR1 is SGHNT and CDR2 is YYREEE (reference sequence). The CDR3 length is 16 residues. In DNA form, the CDR3 reads TGTGCCAGCAGAAGTCTAGGACTAGCGGGGGACGCTGAAGCTTTCTTT. Translated, it gives CASRSLGLAGDAEAFF.

The chain joins TRBV10-3 to TRBJ2-7; 7 bases line up with TRBD2. Trimming removed 0 bases from V and 2 bases from J; junction bases left unmatched: 7. This CDR3 region has 16 residues. Germline loops: CDR1 ENHRY, CDR2 SYGVKD. The CDR3 protein is CAISESSSGRPYEQYF. DNA of the CDR3: TGTGCCATCAGTGAGTCTAGTAGCGGGCGACCCTACGAGCAGTACTTC.

J is TRBJ1-2 and V is TRBV5-1, with a tentative D call TRBD1 (6 bases). The germline V gene encodes CDR1 SGHRS and CDR2 YFSETQ. This CDR3 comprises 15 residues. V shed 7 bases and J shed 4 bases, with 20 bases lying between them. The CDR3 here is CASSPTPDRFYGYTF. The CDR3 DNA sequence: TGCGCCAGCTCGCCGACCCCAGACAGGTTCTATGGCTACACCTTC.

This chain connects TRBV7-2 to TRBJ1-1, with 9 bases fitting TRBD1. The CDR3 has 13 residues. Germline trimming cut 8 bases from V and 4 bases from J; bases unmatched to any gene: 5. CDR1 SGHTA and CDR2 FQGNSA come from the germline V gene. The DNA of the CDR3 is TGTGCCAGCTTAGACAGGGGGGTCACTGAAGCTTTCTTT. Amino acids: CASLDRGVTEAFF.

This clone was recorded a few times. V and J are TRBV4-1 and TRBJ1-5; D call uncertain. The germline V gene encodes CDR1 MGHRA and CDR2 YSYEKL. Between the trimmed V and J ends, which lost 4 bases and 0 bases, there was a span of 13 bases. CDR3 length: 16 amino acids. CDR3 sequence (DNA): TGCGCCAGCAGCCCCGAGGTGGCAGTTAGCAATCAGCCCCAGCATTTT. Amino acid sequence: CASSPEVAVSNQPQHF.

The gene calls are TRBV19 and TRBJ2-4, with D unclear. Germline CDR1 is LNHDA and CDR2 is SQIVND (reference sequence). The CDR3 consists of 14 residues. Trimming removed 5 bases from V and 4 bases from J, with 12 bases in between. For the CDR3, the DNA is TGTGCCAGTAGTCCCCCGGGTCGGAAAAACATTCAGTACTTC. The encoded protein is CASSPPGRKNIQYF.

The chain carries TRBV9 and TRBJ1-1; D ambiguous. The CDR3 totals 13 residues. Germline lookup yields CDR1 SGDLS and CDR2 YYNGEE. V was shortened by 4 bases and J by 1 base, with 8 bases between the two germline ends. The chain's CDR3 is CASSFPGNTEAFF. Written as DNA, the CDR3 is TGTGCCAGCAGCTTCCCCGGGAACACTGAAGCTTTCTTT.

To note about this clone: At the DNA level, this CDR3 is encoded by other sequences in the same sample as well. J is TRBJ1-1 and V is TRBV12-3 or TRBV12-4; TRBD1 agrees at 9 bases. This CDR3 contains 13 residues. With V trimmed by 7 bases and J by 5 bases, 5 bases remained unmatched. The CDR3 spells CASITTGGTEAFF. CDR3 DNA sequence: TGTGCCAGCATCACGACAGGGGGGACTGAAGCTTTCTTT.

The chain uses TRBV5-4 and TRBJ1-2; 10 nucleotides agree with TRBD1. The germline V gene encodes CDR1 SGHNT and CDR2 YYREEE (reference sequence). The CDR3 has 16 residues. V lost 4 bases to trimming and J lost 8 bases; unmatched junction nucleotides: 14. The CDR3 DNA is TGTGCCAGCAGCCGGCCCGTGGGACAGGGGACTGAGGGCTACACCTTC. Its translation: CASSRPVGQGTEGYTF.

The chain recombines TRBV4-1 with TRBJ1-2; D call uncertain. Per the germline V gene, CDR1 is MGHRA and CDR2 is YSYEKL. There are 16 residues in the CDR3. Trimming took 0 bases from V and 0 from J, leaving 11 bases between them. CDR3 DNA sequence: TGCGCCAGCAGCCAAGATAGGAGAATTTCTAACTATGGCTACACCTTC. Its protein product is CASSQDRRISNYGYTF.

This chain joins TRBV5-4 and TRBJ2-5; perhaps TRBD2 as D (7 bases). Germline CDR1 and CDR2: SGHNT and YYREEE (reference sequence). Deletions cut 4 bases from V and 2 bases from J, with 12 bases between. This CDR3 comprises 14 residues. The CDR3 DNA sequence: TGTGCCAGCAGCGCGGGGGCCTCACAAGAGACCCAGTACTTC. This gives the protein CASSAGASQETQYF.

This chain joins TRBV13 and TRBJ1-1; D is perhaps TRBD1 (6 bases). From germline, CDR1 is PRHDT and CDR2 FYEKMQ (reference sequence). CDR3 length: 13 amino acids. Between the trimmed V and J ends, which lost 5 bases and 7 bases, there was a span of 14 bases. The CDR3 DNA follows: TGTGCCAGCAGCCCCGAGGACAGCTTTGAAGCTTTCTTT. As protein: CASSPEDSFEAFF.

This clone appeared a single time. The chain recombines TRBV5-1 with TRBJ2-2, with D tentatively TRBD1 (5 bases). This CDR3 has 15 amino acids. V was cut by 0 bases and J by 2 bases, with 8 bases left in between. Germline CDR1 SGHRS, CDR2 YFSETQ. In nucleotides, the CDR3 is TGCGCCAGCAGCTTGGGGCAGGGTAACACCGGGGAGCTGTTTTTT. Translating it yields CASSLGQGNTGELFF.

The chain links TRBV11-1 to TRBJ2-5; D is possibly TRBD1 (6 bases). CDR1 SGHAT and CDR2 FQDESV come from the germline V gene (reference sequence). This CDR3 region has 12 residues. The V end was cut by 5 bases, the J end by 8 bases, with 12 bases between. The CDR3 DNA reads as TGTGCCAGCAGCCCCCAGGGGAGAACCCAGTACTTC. It codes for CASSPQGRTQYF.

V gene TRBV18 combines with J gene TRBJ2-3, with 8 bases lining up with TRBD2. CDR3 length equals 15 residues. J was trimmed by 8 bases and V by 6 bases; bases with no gene match: 13. CDR1 and CDR2 from the germline V gene are KGHSH and LQKENI. CDR3 nucleotides: TGTGCCAGCTCGGCGGGGGGAGCCGGGCTGGGTACGCAGTATTTT. The encoded protein is CASSAGGAGLGTQYF.

This sequence joins TRBV7-2 and TRBJ2-1, with 8 nucleotides matching TRBD1. Germline CDR1 reads SGHTA; CDR2 reads FQGNSA. The CDR3 is made up of 15 amino acids. J lost 6 bases, V lost 3 bases, and 7 bases had no gene match. The CDR3 is CASSFDRGSLNEQFF. The CDR3 nucleotides read TGTGCCAGCAGCTTCGACAGGGGATCCCTCAATGAGCAGTTCTTC.

This chain connects TRBV11-2 to TRBJ1-2, with no clear D. The V end was cut by 5 bases, the J end by 5 bases, with 21 bases between. CDR3 length: 16 residues. Germline CDR1 SGHAT, CDR2 FQNNGV. The CDR3 here is CASSQRQPAGGYGYTF. Here the CDR3 DNA reads TGTGCCAGCAGCCAAAGACAACCGGCGGGAGGGTATGGCTACACCTTC. Supplemented by reference TRBV11-2 and TRBJ1-2, the full variable domain reads EAGVAQSPRYKIIEKRQSVAFWCNPISGHATLYWYQQILGQGPKLLIQFQNNGVVDDSQLPKDRFSAERLKGVDSTLKIQPAKLEDSAVYLCASSQRQPAGGYGYTFGSGTRLTVV.

In DNA, the CDR3 is TGTGCCAGCAGTTACGAGTTGGGGAGGATGGACACTGAAGCTTTCTTT. Translated, it gives CASSYELGRMDTEAFF. The chain has TRBV6-5 and TRBJ1-1, with no clear D. Trimming took off 2 bases at V and 3 bases at J, with 16 bases between the two ends. Germline V gene lookup returns CDR1 MNHEY and CDR2 SVGAGI. CDR3 length: 16 residues.

V gene TRBV9 combines with J gene TRBJ2-7; 10 bases agree with TRBD1. The ends lost 4 bases at V and 3 bases at J; junction bases unmatched: 4. The CDR3 is 14 residues long. The germline CDR1 and CDR2 sequences are SGDLS and YYNGEE. The CDR3 sequence is CASSIGTGDYEQYF. The CDR3 DNA sequence: TGTGCCAGCAGCATCGGGACAGGGGACTACGAGCAGTACTTC.

The chain recombines TRBV7-9 with TRBJ1-1; D might be TRBD1 (5 bases). This CDR3 is built from 15 residues. V was cut by 4 bases and J by 1 base, with 13 bases left in between. Germline CDR1 and CDR2: SEHNR and FQNEAQ (reference sequence). The chain's CDR3 is CASSWPDRWNTEAFF. CDR3 sequence (DNA): TGTGCCAGCAGCTGGCCCGACAGATGGAACACTGAAGCTTTCTTT.